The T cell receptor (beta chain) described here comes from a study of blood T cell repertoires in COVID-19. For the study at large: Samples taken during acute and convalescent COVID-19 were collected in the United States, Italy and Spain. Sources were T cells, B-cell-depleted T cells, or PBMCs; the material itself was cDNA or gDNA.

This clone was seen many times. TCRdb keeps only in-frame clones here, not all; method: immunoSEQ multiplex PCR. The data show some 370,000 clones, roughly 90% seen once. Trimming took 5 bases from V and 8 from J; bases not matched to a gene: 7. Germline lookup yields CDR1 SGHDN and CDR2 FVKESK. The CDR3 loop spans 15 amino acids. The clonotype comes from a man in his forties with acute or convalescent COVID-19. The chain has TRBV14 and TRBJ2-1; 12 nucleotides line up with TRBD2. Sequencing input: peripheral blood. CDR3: CASSMLAGGMDEQFF. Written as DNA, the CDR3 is TGTGCCAGCAGCATGCTAGCGGGAGGGATGGATGAGCAGTTCTTC.